This T cell receptor beta chain was identified during a study of T cell responses to AZD1222 COVID-19 vaccine listed by TCRdb under 2021. General notes on the study: Because spike-specific TCR depth and breadth did not differ between the two schedules, AZD1222 recipients who got a second dose at roughly 4 weeks were pooled with those who got a second dose at roughly 12 weeks. Trial participants were enrolled by age into 18-55, 56-69 and 70-plus year subgroups, with about 150, 28 and 57 TCR-sequenced participants respectively. A total of about 230 trial participants underwent TCR sequencing, of whom nearly 210 received two doses of AZD1222 and about 26 received two doses of the MenACWY control vaccine.

As concerns this clone: Its cognate antigen has yet to be identified. Qualities for individual bases were not recorded, and no much larger clone is one base off.

The CDR3 regions of human TCRbeta chains were subjected to immunosequencing. The authors' analysis ran thus. Repertoire TCRs were checked for matches against a reference library of SARS-CoV-2-specific TCRs that had been generated using the MIRA antigen-specificity platform. Breadth was defined as the fraction of unique TCRs that were SARS-CoV-2-associated, and depth was defined as the fraction of total T cells that were SARS-CoV-2-associated. Using the MIRA data, every spike-specific TCR was mapped to the spike region that the TCR reacted to and assigned to either a CD4 or a CD8 class. Log10-transformed breadth and depth values were compared by one-way ANOVA with Sidak's multiple comparisons tests. TCRdb limited this immuneACCESS table to in-frame rearrangements with V and J called. A share of clones is missing; checked studies link under half to unresolved V genes, and the rest is unexplained. The DNA gave D and trimming, while V, J and clone size come from that table. The sample records 100,000 to 120,000 clones, 70% to 90% of which are singletons. The top ten clonotypes cover under 3.5% of the sample.

Reading the label with the study, this specimen's time point is: baseline before first vaccination. Samples from vaccinated people were obtained from the UK trials COV001 and COV002, which included a single-blind randomized controlled phase 2/3 trial of AZD1222 (ChAdOx1 nCoV-19) in healthy adults. For TCRbeta chain sequencing, PBMC samples were collected from trial participants at day 0 and at day 28 after the second dose. The study at large found these results: No day 14 peak-response samples were available, so repertoires were characterized only after the peak T cell response. Conclusions about previously exposed vaccinees were limited because only five to seven AZD1222 recipients were SARS-CoV-2 seropositive at baseline. After two AZD1222 doses, both the breadth and the depth of spike-specific TCRs were significantly higher than at day 0 and than in MenACWY recipients. In the small 56-69-year group, the increase in depth fell short of significance, most likely because of low power. The vaccine-associated CD4 TCRs covered the entire spike protein, and the dominant responses fell in regions 160-218 and 743-854. Epitopes outside the regions mutated in the B.1.351 and B.1.1.7 variants were reportedly recognized by nearly half of the unique spike-specific TCRs. Participants were mostly white British and included more females than males, and it was suggested by the authors that clonal diversity may have been underestimated.

Material: peripheral blood, obtained on day 0 of AZD1222 vaccination. The receptor was derived from an adult in good health.

CDR3 loop: CAWRRTATNEKLFF. The sequence in DNA is TGTGCCTGGAGGCGGACTGCAACTAATGAAAAACTGTTTTTT. The V gene is TRBV30 and the J gene is TRBJ1-4; a confident D gene designation cannot be given. Looking up the germline V gene (reference sequence) yields CDR1 GTSNPN and CDR2 SVGIG. The CDR3 spans 14 residues, from the cysteine through the phenylalanine. Here the CDR3 DNA is all that survives: 42 bases in frame from base 1. V is cut by 3 bases and J by 0 bases, and the space between the germline ends is 8 bases.